The rows below give T cell receptor beta chains drawn from one sample of a study of T-cell reconstitution after alpha-beta-depleted transplantation in children. One entry per CDR3 protein results from TCRdb running MiXCR on the PCR reads. Of approximately 500,000 distinct CDR3 sequences listed, 27% are singletons. Source: PBMCs, taken before TCRalphabeta/CD19-depleted stem cell transplant. The origin of the receptors is a boy under two years old with Wiskott-Aldrich syndrome, due to receive a stem cell transplant. CDR3s include the opening cysteine and the closing phenylalanine or tryptophan. The D gene is left open where the match is weak. Clone size is shown for a subset of rows, as once, few, many or a class of expanded clone.

d_call | cdr3_length | clone_size | j_call | v_call | cdr3_nt | cdr3_aa
NA | 11 | NA | TRBJ2-3 | TRBV5-1 | TGCGCCAGCAGAATGGGAGATACGCAGTATTTT | CASRMGDTQYF
NA | 13 | NA | TRBJ1-5 | TRBV6-5 | TGTGCCAGCAGTTACTCGAAGTTTCAGCCCCAGCATTTT | CASSYSKFQPQHF
TRBD2 | 14 | NA | TRBJ2-1 | TRBV29-1 | TGCAGCGCCCCCCTAGCGGCCTCCTACAATGAGCAGTTCTTC | CSAPLAASYNEQFF
NA | 16 | NA | TRBJ2-2 | TRBV19 | TGTGCCAGTAAAGGCGTAGGGGGTGCGAACACCGGGGAGCTGTTTTTT | CASKGVGGANTGELFF
NA | 14 | many | TRBJ1-1 | TRBV5-6 | TGTGCCAGCAGCTTGGGGCGCAGGGACACTGAAGCTTTCTTT | CASSLGRRDTEAFF
NA | 15 | NA | TRBJ2-2 | TRBV25-1 | TGTGCCAGCAGTGAGGCTGGCAGGAACACCGGGGAGCTGTTTTTT | CASSEAGRNTGELFF
TRBD2 | 14 | NA | TRBJ2-1 | TRBV12-3/TRBV12-4 | TGTGCCAGCAGTTTAGGGGCGGGGAGCGGGAATAAGTTCTTC | CASSLGAGSGNKFF
TRBD1 | 14 | NA | TRBJ2-1 | TRBV20-1 | TGCAGTGCTAGAGTGGGGACAGGGCGACCCGAGCAGTTCTTC | CSARVGTGRPEQFF
TRBD2 | 19 | NA | TRBJ2-1 | TRBV11-2 | TGTGCCAGCAGCCTATGGACTAGCGGGAGGGCCGTTTATGTCGATGAGCAGTTCTTC | CASSLWTSGRAVYVDEQFF
TRBD2 | 14 | few | TRBJ2-3 | TRBV29-1 | TGCAGCGTTCTAGCGGAACTAAGCACAGATACGCAGTATTTT | CSVLAELSTDTQYF
NA | 16 | few | TRBJ2-5 | TRBV5-1 | TGCGCCAGCAGCTTGTCGGGAGCGAGAGGGCAAGAGACCCAGTACTTC | CASSLSGARGQETQYF
NA | 16 | NA | TRBJ2-5 | TRBV10-3 | TGTGCCATCAGTGCGGGGCGGCGGGCCGTACAAGAGACCCAGTACTTC | CAISAGRRAVQETQYF
TRBD2 | 23 | NA | TRBJ2-3 | TRBV7-1 | TGTGCCAGCAGCTCGGGACTAGCGGGGCACGGCACCCGCGGTAACACTAGCACAGATACGCAGTATTTT | CASSSGLAGHGTRGNTSTDTQYF
NA | 13 | NA | TRBJ2-5 | TRBV16 | TGTGCCAGCAGCCCGTACCCGGAAGGGACCCAGTACTTC | CASSPYPEGTQYF
TRBD2 | 15 | NA | TRBJ2-1 | TRBV6-1 | TGTGCCAGCAGAACCGGGACTAGCGGGGGGAATGAGCAGTTCTTC | CASRTGTSGGNEQFF
TRBD1 | 14 | NA | TRBJ1-2 | TRBV11-2 | TGTGCCAGCAGCCGTTTACAGGGGGTGAATGGCTACACCTTC | CASSRLQGVNGYTF
NA | 13 | few | TRBJ2-3 | TRBV7-6 | TGTGCCAGCAGTCGGGGGAACACAGATACGCAGTATTTT | CASSRGNTDTQYF
NA | 15 | NA | TRBJ2-2 | TRBV6-1 | TGTGCCAGCATGTGGGCACCTAGTACCACCGGGGAGCTGTTTTTT | CASMWAPSTTGELFF
NA | 13 | few | TRBJ1-2 | TRBV24-1 | TGTGCCACCAGTGACGGCCTTAACTATGGCTACACCTTC | CATSDGLNYGYTF
NA | 14 | NA | TRBJ1-2 | TRBV18 | TGTGCCAGCTCAACCGGGGCAGCAAACTATGGCTACACCTTC | CASSTGAANYGYTF